These 2 T cell receptor beta chains were all obtained from the same sample, sequenced in a study of early T cells in non-severe SARS-CoV-2 infection. MiXCR, run by TCRdb on the 5' RACE reads, gives a single entry per CDR3 protein. The table has more than 25,000 distinct CDR3 sequences, approximately 5% seen once. Sequencing used whole blood. The receptors shown here come from an adult who was a healthcare worker with PCR-confirmed SARS-CoV-2 infection or an uninfected control (not recorded which).

Many counts were recorded for this clonotype. V gene TRBV29-1 combines with J gene TRBJ1-4, with a tentative D call TRBD1 (6 bases). Germline values: CDR1 SQVTM, CDR2 ANQGSEA. The V end was cut by 5 bases, the J end by 7 bases, with 14 bases between. The CDR3 is 13 amino acids. CDR3 sequence: CSVLKGGSEKLFF. The CDR3, as DNA: TGCAGCGTTTTGAAAGGGGGAAGTGAAAAACTGTTTTTT.

In this sample, this clonotype turned up many times. V is TRBV5-6 and J is TRBJ1-1; the match to TRBD1 covers 7 bases. Germline CDR1 reads SGHDT; CDR2 reads YYEEEE. The CDR3 contains 15 residues. V was pared by 2 bases and J by 3 bases, with 7 bases of the junction left unmatched. The CDR3 spells CASSLETGKYTEAFF. As DNA, the CDR3 is TGTGCCAGCAGCTTAGAGACAGGGAAGTACACTGAAGCTTTCTTT.